This T cell receptor beta chain was obtained from a study of cytomegalovirus exposure and HLA in healthy donors. For the study at large: Among the 300 to 400 donors who were genotyped, roughly 85% fell in the genetic ancestry cluster that is associated with self-reported Caucasian donors.

It was with 60 Vbeta and 13 Jbeta primers that the PCR ran. The table came from immunoSEQ multiplex PCR; TCRdb's copy has only in-frame clones and leaves some out. The table has about 180,000 clones, around four fifths seen once. Germline V gives CDR1 ENHRY, CDR2 SYGVKD. The V gene end was trimmed by 7 bases and the J gene end by 1 base; junction bases not matched to a gene: 7. This CDR3 contains 16 residues. The sequenced sample was PBMCs. This sequence joins TRBV10-3 and TRBJ2-2; 9 bases align to TRBD2. This receptor was obtained from a woman aged 45-60 years in good health and CMV-seropositive. CDR3: CAINSGTSLNTGELFF. The DNA of the CDR3 is TGTGCCATCAATTCCGGGACTAGCCTGAACACCGGGGAGCTGTTTTTT.